The source of this T cell receptor beta chain is a study of blood T cell repertoires in COVID-19. The overall study: Collection of acute and convalescent COVID-19 samples took place in the United States, Italy and Spain. T cells, B-cell-depleted T cells, or PBMCs provided the cDNA or gDNA that served as material.

Germline CDR1 KGHSH, CDR2 LQKENI. V dropped 2 bases and J dropped 8 bases, with 10 bases sitting between them. This CDR3 comprises 13 residues. Assay: immunoSEQ multiplex PCR; the TCRdb copy retains only in-frame clones and omits some. The sample lists approximately 150,000 clones, about 80% occurring once. This clonotype was obtained from a man aged 65 to 85 who had recovered from COVID-19. Specimen: peripheral blood. The chain is built from TRBV18 and TRBJ2-1, with unresolved D. In nucleotides, the CDR3 is TGTGCCAGCTCACCAAGTGGGCGCGATGAGCAGTTCTTC. Translated: CASSPSGRDEQFF.